This TCR beta chain was captured in a study of blood T cells in healthy people across ages. Whole-study findings and limits: Unsorted PBMCs prevented conclusive naive versus antigen-experienced comparison. The authors considered diversity estimates from one million T cells to be underestimates.

Primers used in a second PCR of roughly 7 to 12 cycles were a sample-barcoded 5' primer and a J-beta primer mix. Every cDNA molecule bore a tag from a template-switch adaptor containing 12 random nucleotides. TCRdb independently ran MiXCR on the 5' RACE reads; one entry per CDR3 protein. The repertoire has approximately 780,000 distinct CDR3 sequences, 20% to 30% of them found once; the top ten carry about 3%. There are 14 residues in the CDR3. Trimming removed 0 bases at V and 6 bases at J, with 12 bases between. Germline CDR1 reads MGHRA; CDR2 reads YSYEKL. In its sample, this clonotype was seen a few times. Antigen specificity is unknown. These data also formed part of another study, on T cells of mothers and their children. This second study says: Each child contributed some 3 million TCR beta CDR3 reads, while each mother contributed over 9 million.

The chain uses TRBV4-1 and TRBJ2-7, with D maybe TRBD2 (5 bases). Input material: blood. This TCR was recovered from a boy between 10 and 17 years old in good health. The DNA for the CDR3 is TGCGCCAGCAGCCAAGATCGAGGGATTCCCGAGCAGTACTTC. The encoded protein is CASSQDRGIPEQYF.